Listed here is a single T cell receptor (beta chain). The data are from a study of CD8 T cells in Susac syndrome. The CDR3 runs 13 residues. Germline CDR1 and CDR2: MNHEY and SMNVEV (reference sequence). After removal of 8 bases from V and 5 bases from J, the junction contained 8 bases not matched to a gene. cDNA came from about 0.51 to 1 ug RNA primed by random hexamers. MiXCR, run by TCRdb on the immunoSEQ multiplex PCR reads, gives a single entry per CDR3 protein. The table includes approximately 150,000 distinct CDR3 sequences, approximately 94% detected once. J is TRBJ2-7 and V is TRBV27, with TRBD1 identical over 8 bases. The TCR sequence derives from a human donor in good health. Sequences were obtained from CD4+ T cells from PBMCs. The CDR3 bases are TGTGCCAGCGGGTTCAGGGGGCGAGACGAGCAGTACTTC. Protein sequence: CASGFRGRDEQYF.